These T cell receptor beta chains were read from a single sample in a study of T cell responses to AZD1222 COVID-19 vaccine. TCRdb's copy holds only in-frame clones and misses some; the assay was immunoSEQ multiplex PCR. Counted here are roughly 200,000 clones, roughly 88% occurring once; the ten biggest clones make up 7.7%. The source was peripheral blood, collected on day 0 of AZD1222 vaccination. The receptors here all came from an adult in good health. CDR3s include the opening cysteine and the closing phenylalanine or tryptophan. Each record gives: D gene, clone size, J gene, V gene, CDR3 DNA, CDR3 protein. A D gene is named only where the DNA matches it firmly. Clone size is not always given. Where it is, it says once, few, many or a class for expanded clones.

D: .
size: once
J: TRBJ1-2
V: TRBV28
DNA: TGTGCCAGCACTTATCGGGACAACTATGGCTACACCTTC
CDR3: CASTYRDNYGYTF

D: .
size: .
J: TRBJ2-1
V: TRBV5-5
DNA: TGTGCCAGCAGCGCGGGACAGAACTACAATGAGCAGTTCTTC
CDR3: CASSAGQNYNEQFF

D: .
size: .
J: TRBJ2-1
V: TRBV12-5
DNA: TGTGCTAGTGGCCAAACAAACAATGAGCAGTTCTTC
CDR3: CASGQTNNEQFF

D: .
size: .
J: TRBJ2-7
V: TRBV5-1
DNA: TGCGCCACCCAGCCTGATACCCCCGGTCCCCACGAGCAGTACTTC
CDR3: CATQPDTPGPHEQYF

D: TRBD1
size: .
J: TRBJ1-5
V: TRBV18
DNA: TGTGCCAGCTCACAAGGACAGGTGCATGAGCAGCCCCAGCATTTT
CDR3: CASSQGQVHEQPQHF

D: TRBD2
size: .
J: TRBJ2-3
V: TRBV2
DNA: TGTGCCGGGCAACTAGCGAGGACCGTTGATACGCAGTATTTT
CDR3: CAGQLARTVDTQYF

D: .
size: .
J: TRBJ1-5
V: TRBV19
DNA: TGTGCCAGTAGTCCTTCCCAGACGGGTCAGCCCCAGCATTTT
CDR3: CASSPSQTGQPQHF

D: .
size: .
J: TRBJ1-3
V: TRBV7-2
DNA: TGTGCCAGCAGCTTCCCTACTGGGACTGGAAACACCATATATTTT
CDR3: CASSFPTGTGNTIYF

D: .
size: once
J: TRBJ1-6
V: TRBV6-1
DNA: TGTGCCAGCAGTGAAGGGAACAATTCACCCCTCCACTTT
CDR3: CASSEGNNSPLHF

D: .
size: .
J: TRBJ1-1
V: TRBV18
DNA: TGTGCCAGCTCACAAGGAACTGAAGCTTTCTTT
CDR3: CASSQGTEAFF